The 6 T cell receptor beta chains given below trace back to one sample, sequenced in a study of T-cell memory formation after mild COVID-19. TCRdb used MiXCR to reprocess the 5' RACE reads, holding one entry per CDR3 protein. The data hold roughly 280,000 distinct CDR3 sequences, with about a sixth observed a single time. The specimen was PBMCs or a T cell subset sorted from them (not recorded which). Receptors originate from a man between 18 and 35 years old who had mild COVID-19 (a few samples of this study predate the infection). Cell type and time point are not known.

Written as DNA, the CDR3 is TGCGCCAGCAGGGTACTAGCGGGGGCCGGGGAGCTGTTTTTT. It codes for CASRVLAGAGELFF. The V and J genes are TRBV5-1 and TRBJ2-2; 11 positions match TRBD2. Looked up from germline, CDR1 is SGHRS and CDR2 is YFSETQ. Trimming at V came to 5 bases and at J to 6 bases, leaving 3 bases not matched to a gene. This CDR3 comprises 14 residues.

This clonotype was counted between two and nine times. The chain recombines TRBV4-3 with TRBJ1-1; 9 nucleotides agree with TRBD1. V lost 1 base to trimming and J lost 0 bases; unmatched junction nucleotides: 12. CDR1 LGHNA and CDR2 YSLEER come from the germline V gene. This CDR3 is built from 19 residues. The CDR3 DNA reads TGCGCCAGCAGCCAAGGTGGGGCGAGGGACAGGGCGATGAACACTGAAGCTTTCTTT. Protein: CASSQGGARDRAMNTEAFF.

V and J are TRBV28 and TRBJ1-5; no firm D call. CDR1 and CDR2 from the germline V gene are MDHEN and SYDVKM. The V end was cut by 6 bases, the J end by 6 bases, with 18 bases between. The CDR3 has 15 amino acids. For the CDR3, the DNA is TGTGCCAGCAGCCCAAGGTCAACCCGGGCTCAGCCCCAGCATTTT. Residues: CASSPRSTRAQPQHF.

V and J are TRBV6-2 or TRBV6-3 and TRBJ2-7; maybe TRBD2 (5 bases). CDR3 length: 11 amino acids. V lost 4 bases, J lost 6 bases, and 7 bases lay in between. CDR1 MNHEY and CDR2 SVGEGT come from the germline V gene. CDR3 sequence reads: CASSFSAEQYF. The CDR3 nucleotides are TGTGCCAGCAGTTTTAGCGCCGAGCAGTACTTC.

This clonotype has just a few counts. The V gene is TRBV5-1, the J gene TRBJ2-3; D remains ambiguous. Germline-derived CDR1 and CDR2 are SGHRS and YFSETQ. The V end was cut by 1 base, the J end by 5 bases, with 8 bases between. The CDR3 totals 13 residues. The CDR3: CASSLPSRDTQYF. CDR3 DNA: TGCGCCAGCAGCTTGCCCAGTCGAGATACGCAGTATTTT.

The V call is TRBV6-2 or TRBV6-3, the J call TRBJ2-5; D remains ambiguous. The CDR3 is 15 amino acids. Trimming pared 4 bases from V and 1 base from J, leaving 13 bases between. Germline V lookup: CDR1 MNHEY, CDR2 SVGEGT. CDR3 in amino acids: CASSLSARLQETQYF. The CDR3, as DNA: TGTGCCAGCAGTTTGTCGGCCCGCCTCCAAGAGACCCAGTACTTC.